The 24 T cell receptor beta chains given below trace back to one sample, sequenced in a study of blood T cells in healthy people across ages. Alongside a J-beta primer mix, a sample-barcoded 5' primer served in a second PCR lasting about 6 to 12 cycles. Each CDR3 protein is one row after TCRdb ran MiXCR on the 5' RACE reads. In the table there are roughly 800,000 distinct CDR3 sequences, roughly 24% of which are singletons. A further study also used this sample, focusing on T cells of mothers and their children.

The specimen was blood. These receptor sequences come from a boy younger than 18 in good health.

This clonotype was counted only a few times. The chain recombines TRBV5-1 with TRBJ2-7; D not certain. From germline, CDR1 is SGHRS and CDR2 YFSETQ. The germline V and J ends were trimmed by 2 bases and 6 bases, with 12 bases remaining between them. The CDR3 runs to 13 residues. Written as DNA, the CDR3 is TGCGCCAGCAGCTTCGGCAGAATCTGCGAGCAGTACTTC. It specifies CASSFGRICEQYF.

This chain connects TRBV2 to TRBJ1-2; D is undetermined. The germline CDR1 and CDR2 sequences are SNHLY and FYNNEI. Trimming took off 3 bases at V and 2 bases at J, with 7 bases between the two ends. The CDR3 totals 13 residues. As DNA, the CDR3 is TGTGCCAGCAGTGAGGGGATAAACTATGGCTACACCTTC. It translates to CASSEGINYGYTF.

The chain uses TRBV6-5 and TRBJ1-1, with TRBD1 as a possible D gene (5 bases). V shed 0 bases and J shed 0 bases, with 8 bases lying between them. CDR1 and CDR2 from the germline V gene are MNHEY and SVGAGI. The CDR3 sequence is 15 residues long. CDR3 sequence (DNA): TGTGCCAGCAGTTACTCACGGGGGTTGAACACTGAAGCTTTCTTT. As protein: CASSYSRGLNTEAFF.

This chain joins TRBV7-2 and TRBJ2-1; 9 nucleotides agree with TRBD2. The V segment lost 7 bases and the J segment 13 bases; nucleotides outside the gene matches: 11. CDR3 length equals 13 residues. In germline, CDR1 is SGHTA, CDR2 FQGNSA. CDR3 DNA sequence: TGTGCCAGCAACCCGACCTTAGCGGGGGCACAGTTCTTC. Translation gives CASNPTLAGAQFF. The complete variable domain, with remaining parts taken from reference TRBV7-2 and TRBJ2-1, reads GAGVSQSPSNKVTEKGKDVELRCDPISGHTALYWYRQSLGQGLEFLIYFQGNSAPDKSGLPSDRFSAERTGGSVSTLTIQRTQQEDSAVYLCASNPTLAGAQFFGPGTRLTVL.

This clonotype was seen only a few times. This chain uses TRBV20-1 with TRBJ1-1; 7 bases line up with TRBD1. V was clipped by 3 bases and J by 11 bases; unmatched bases: 9. The CDR3 is 12 amino acids. CDR1 is DFQATT and CDR2 is SNEGSKA in the germline V gene (reference sequence). CDR3 amino acids: CSASWVDRRAFF. The CDR3 DNA sequence: TGCAGTGCTAGTTGGGTGGACAGGAGGGCTTTCTTT.

The chain combines TRBV9 with TRBJ1-2; 8 bases fit TRBD1. The ends lost 0 bases at V and 7 bases at J; junction bases unmatched: 2. The CDR3 spans 13 residues. Germline V gene sequence: CDR1 SGDLS, CDR2 YYNGEE. For the CDR3, the DNA is TGTGCCAGCAGCGTAGCCGACAGGGGTGGCTACACCTTC. Its translation is CASSVADRGGYTF.

The chain recombines TRBV29-1 with TRBJ1-1, with TRBD1 identical over 8 bases. This CDR3 is built from 14 residues. From germline, CDR1 is SQVTM and CDR2 ANQGSEA. The V segment lost 5 bases and the J segment 3 bases; nucleotides outside the gene matches: 8. The CDR3: CSVLTGVADTEAFF. DNA for the CDR3: TGCAGCGTTTTGACAGGGGTTGCGGACACTGAAGCTTTCTTT. Combining the CDR3 with reference TRBV29-1 and TRBJ1-1 gives the whole variable domain SAVISQKPSRDICQRGTSLTIQCQVDSQVTMMFWYRQQPGQSLTLIATANQGSEATYESGFVIDKFPISRPNLTFSTLTVSNMSPEDSSIYLCSVLTGVADTEAFFGQGTRLTVV.

The chain is built from TRBV28 and TRBJ2-1; unclear D gene. Germline-derived CDR1 and CDR2 are MDHEN and SYDVKM. The CDR3 spans 11 residues. CDR3 nucleotides: TGTGCGGTTTTCTCCTACAATGAGCAGTTCTTC. Protein product: CAVFSYNEQFF.

This clonotype was seen a handful of times. The V and J genes are TRBV20-1 and TRBJ2-5; D unclear. The V and J ends lost 4 bases and 4 bases respectively, with 7 bases between them. Germline-derived CDR1 and CDR2 are DFQATT and SNEGSKA (reference sequence). The CDR3 is 11 residues long. Here the CDR3 reads CSATDRETQYF. The CDR3 bases are TGCAGTGCTACCGATCGAGAGACCCAGTACTTC.

This clonotype showed up just a few times. This chain links TRBV5-6 with TRBJ2-5; 7 bases map to TRBD2. The length of the CDR3 is 11 residues. J gave up 12 bases and V 4 bases, and 6 bases lay outside the gene matches. Germline V lookup: CDR1 SGHDT, CDR2 YYEEEE. The CDR3 loop is CASSVAGEEYF. Written as DNA, the CDR3 is TGTGCCAGCAGCGTCGCGGGGGAGGAGTACTTC.

This clonotype showed up just a few times. The J gene is TRBJ2-5, the V gene TRBV7-2, with D possibly TRBD2 on 6 matching bases. The CDR3 has 16 amino acids. The germline V and J ends were trimmed by 0 bases and 2 bases, with 13 bases remaining between them. Germline loops: CDR1 SGHTA, CDR2 FQGNSA. The CDR3 DNA follows: TGTGCCAGCAGCTTAGCGGTAACTAGCCGACAAGAGACCCAGTACTTC. Protein product: CASSLAVTSRQETQYF.

The CDR3 spells CAVSGTSGGRLETQYF. The DNA for the CDR3 is TGTGCCGTCTCCGGGACTAGCGGGGGGAGGCTGGAGACCCAGTACTTC. The V gene is TRBV10-3, the J gene TRBJ2-5, with 15 bases lining up with TRBD2. There are 16 residues in the CDR3. Germline loops: CDR1 ENHRY, CDR2 SYGVKD. The V segment lost 11 bases and the J segment 5 bases; nucleotides outside the gene matches: 12.

The rearrangement links TRBV10-3 to TRBJ1-2; D remains ambiguous. Germline V gives CDR1 ENHRY, CDR2 SYGVKD. This CDR3 contains 15 residues. V dropped 2 bases and J dropped 4 bases, with 14 bases sitting between them. CDR3 in amino acids: CAISEQTGPSYGYTF. The CDR3 coding sequence is TGTGCCATCAGTGAGCAAACCGGGCCCTCCTATGGCTACACCTTC.

V usage is TRBV28 and J usage is TRBJ2-1; no firm D call. With 6 bases removed from V and 4 bases from J, the gap between germline ends came to 13 bases. The CDR3 length is 14 residues. The germline V gene encodes CDR1 MDHEN and CDR2 SYDVKM. The CDR3 loop is CASSLVPTYNEQFF. In DNA form, the CDR3 reads TGTGCCAGCAGCCTCGTACCGACGTACAATGAGCAGTTCTTC. The full variable domain, rest sourced from reference TRBV28 and TRBJ2-1, is DVKVTQSSRYLVKRTGEKVFLECVQDMDHENMFWYRQDPGLGLRLIYFSYDVKMKEKGDIPEGYSVSREKKERFSLILESASTNQTSMYLCASSLVPTYNEQFFGPGTRLTVL.

The rearrangement links TRBV5-1 to TRBJ2-2; TRBD1 matches 8 bases. The trim removed 0 bases at V and 4 bases at J, leaving 5 bases unmatched. The germline gives CDR1 SGHRS, CDR2 YFSETQ. This CDR3 comprises 16 residues. CDR3 protein: CASSLAGGRTTGELFF. CDR3 coding DNA: TGCGCCAGCAGCTTGGCAGGGGGCCGGACCACCGGGGAGCTGTTTTTT. Supplemented by reference TRBV5-1 and TRBJ2-2, the full variable domain reads KAGVTQTPRYLIKTRGQQVTLSCSPISGHRSVSWYQQTPGQGLQFLFEYFSETQRNKGNFPGRFSGRQFSNSRSEMNVSTLELGDSALYLCASSLAGGRTTGELFFGEGSRLTVL.

The V call is TRBV7-9, the J call TRBJ2-5; TRBD2 might be the D (5 bases). Germline-derived CDR1 and CDR2 are SEHNR and FQNEAQ (reference sequence). The CDR3 length is 14 residues. Trimming removed 0 bases from V and 3 bases from J, with 8 bases in between. The CDR3 region has the DNA TGTGCCAGCAGCTTAGCGGGGAGCAAAGAGACCCAGTACTTC. It specifies CASSLAGSKETQYF.

This clonotype showed up just a few times. This sequence joins TRBV4-1 and TRBJ2-3; 10 bases are a match to TRBD2. Germline V gene sequence: CDR1 MGHRA, CDR2 YSYEKL. There are 15 residues in the CDR3. Germline trimming cut 2 bases from V and 5 bases from J; bases unmatched to any gene: 4. CDR3 coding DNA: TGCGCCAGCAGCCAAACCGGACTAGCGGTAGATACGCAGTATTTT. Protein sequence: CASSQTGLAVDTQYF.

The chain links TRBV7-2 to TRBJ1-3; D is ambiguous. Trimming shortened V by 1 base and J by 0 bases, and 10 bases separated the two germline ends. Germline values: CDR1 SGHTA, CDR2 FQGNSA. The CDR3 spans 16 residues. The CDR3 nucleotides are TGTGCCAGCAGCTTAGGGGTTAAGGGCTCTGGAAACACCATATATTTT. Protein: CASSLGVKGSGNTIYF. Complete variable domain (other parts from reference TRBV7-2 and TRBJ1-3): GAGVSQSPSNKVTEKGKDVELRCDPISGHTALYWYRQSLGQGLEFLIYFQGNSAPDKSGLPSDRFSAERTGGSVSTLTIQRTQQEDSAVYLCASSLGVKGSGNTIYFGEGSWLTVV.

This clonotype was picked up a small number of times. Because it lacks the conserved phenylalanine or tryptophan at the end, this CDR3 is likely a read error. The genes are TRBV20-1 and TRBJ1-2; TRBD1 matches 9 bases. Germline assignment: CDR1 DFQATT and CDR2 SNEGSKA (reference sequence). With 7 bases clipped from V and 4 bases from J, the junction kept 10 bases outside the gene matches. The CDR3 has 14 residues. CDR3 coding DNA: TGCAGTGTCAGGGAACAGGGGGCAGGCTATGGCTACACCATC. It translates to CSVREQGAGYGYTI.

This clonotype was detected only a few times. The chain has TRBV20-1 and TRBJ2-3, with unresolved D. The germline V gene has CDR1 DFQATT and CDR2 SNEGSKA (reference sequence). V was shortened by 1 base and J by 2 bases, with 25 bases between the two germline ends. This CDR3 is 19 amino acids long. CDR3 DNA: TGCAGTGCTAGAGTCCCACTGGCCCGCCGAAACGGCAACACAGATACGCAGTATTTT. Translation: CSARVPLARRNGNTDTQYF.

This clonotype was picked up a small number of times. The chain joins TRBV9 to TRBJ2-5; 8 nucleotides agree with TRBD2. CDR1 and CDR2 (germline): SGDLS, YYNGEE. The V segment lost 2 bases and the J segment 1 base; nucleotides outside the gene matches: 4. This CDR3 has 15 amino acids. CDR3 bases: TGTGCCAGCAGCGTCGAGGGGACTAGCCAAGAGACCCAGTACTTC. Its translation is CASSVEGTSQETQYF. The whole variable domain, filled in from reference TRBV9 and TRBJ2-5, reads DSGVTQTPKHLITATGQRVTLRCSPRSGDLSVYWYQQSLDQGLQFLIQYYNGEERAKGNILERFSAQQFPDLHSELNLSSLELGDSALYFCASSVEGTSQETQYFGPGTRLLVL.

V is TRBV7-3 and J is TRBJ2-1; 12 bases line up with TRBD2. The CDR3 contains 17 residues. The germline V gene has CDR1 SGHTA and CDR2 FQGTGA. Germline trimming cut 1 base from V and 7 bases from J; bases unmatched to any gene: 8. In DNA form, the CDR3 reads TGTGCCAGCAGCTTAATGGCTAGCGGGGGGGCCGGGAATGAGCAGTTCTTC. Translation: CASSLMASGGAGNEQFF.

This rearrangement joins TRBV4-2 to TRBJ2-7; perhaps TRBD1 as D (6 bases). CDR1 LGHNA and CDR2 YNFKEQ come from the germline V gene. This CDR3 region has 14 residues. V was trimmed by 2 bases and J by 4 bases, leaving 12 bases between them. The CDR3 DNA reads TGTGCCAGCAGCCAACTACAGGGCCCGTACGAGCAGTACTTC. Its translation: CASSQLQGPYEQYF.

The table lists this clonotype with a few counts. The chain joins TRBV7-6 to TRBJ2-2; no reliable D call. V gave up 4 bases and J gave up 6 bases, with 6 bases separating them. CDR1 is SGHVS and CDR2 is FNYEAQ in the germline V gene. The CDR3 has 12 residues. CDR3 loop: CASSSIPGELFF. As DNA, the CDR3 is TGTGCCAGCAGCTCCATACCCGGGGAGCTGTTTTTT.